Listed here are 31 T cell receptor beta chains from one sample, sequenced in a study of blood T cell repertoires in COVID-19. Here immunoSEQ multiplex PCR was the method, and the copy in TCRdb shows in-frame clones only, minus some. The sample records some 56,000 clones, 89% being singletons. Sequenced: peripheral blood. Source of these receptors: a woman in her sixties with COVID-19, enrolled during active disease.

This clone was counted only a few times. V usage is TRBV10-3 and J usage is TRBJ1-5, with D perhaps matching TRBD1 (6 bases). The CDR3 sequence is 13 residues long. The germline gives CDR1 ENHRY, CDR2 SYGVKD. Between the trimmed V and J ends, which lost 7 bases and 6 bases, there was a span of 13 bases. The CDR3 is CAITPGGGQPQHF. The CDR3, as DNA: TGTGCCATCACCCCGGGAGGGGGTCAGCCCCAGCATTTT.

The chain carries TRBV7-8 and TRBJ2-7; tentative D call: TRBD1 (5 bases). CDR3 size: 14 residues. Trimming took off 1 base at V and 5 bases at J, with 12 bases between the two ends. Germline CDR1 and CDR2: SGHVS and FQNEAQ. DNA of the CDR3: TGTGCCAGCAGCTTAGGGGCAGGGCTCGACGAGCAGTACTTC. It specifies CASSLGAGLDEQYF.

This chain's CDR3 is CASSLAQGQYGNTIYF. The DNA for the CDR3 is TGTGCCAGCAGCTTGGCCCAGGGACAATACGGAAACACCATATATTTT. The V and J genes are TRBV5-6 and TRBJ1-3; perhaps TRBD1 as D (6 bases). CDR1 and CDR2 (germline): SGHDT, YYEEEE. Trimming left V 0 bases short and J 4 bases short, with 14 bases between. The CDR3 runs 16 residues.

V and J are TRBV3-1 (or the pseudogene TRBV3-2) and TRBJ2-5; tentatively, D is TRBD1 (6 bases). Trimming pared 2 bases from V and 5 bases from J, leaving 15 bases between. Germline assignment: CDR1 LGHDT and CDR2 YNNKEL (reference sequence). The CDR3 loop spans 15 amino acids. CDR3 region: CASSQNLGGPETQYF. In DNA, the CDR3 is TGTGCCAGCAGCCAAAATCTTGGGGGCCCGGAGACCCAGTACTTC.

The CDR3 DNA sequence: TGTGCCAGCACCAGACAGCCCGGGACAGGTCCCTCCTACGAGCAGTACTTC. This sequence encodes CASTRQPGTGPSYEQYF. This chain uses TRBV2 with TRBJ2-7; 8 positions agree with TRBD1. CDR1 and CDR2 (germline): SNHLY, FYNNEI. V was clipped by 7 bases and J by 0 bases; unmatched bases: 14. The CDR3 covers 17 residues.

This clone was observed a single time. The chain carries TRBV5-6 and TRBJ2-7; a possible D gene is TRBD1 (5 bases). The germline gives CDR1 SGHDT, CDR2 YYEEEE. V lost 2 bases and J 2 bases, leaving 8 bases between the germline ends. The CDR3 length is 13 residues. The CDR3 bases are TGTGCCAGCAGCTTCCTAGGGGCCTACGAGCAGTACTTC. This translates into CASSFLGAYEQYF.

V and J are TRBV18 and TRBJ1-2, with D tentatively TRBD1 (5 bases). The CDR3 sequence is 18 residues long. V was shortened by 3 bases and J by 0 bases, with 20 bases between the two germline ends. The germline V gene encodes CDR1 KGHSH and CDR2 LQKENI. The CDR3 here is CASSPRGMMVGANYGYTF. CDR3 nucleotides: TGTGCCAGCTCACCTAGGGGAATGATGGTCGGAGCTAACTATGGCTACACCTTC.

This clone occurred a few times. V and J are TRBV27 and TRBJ1-5, with a possible D match to TRBD1 (5 bases). Germline V gene sequence: CDR1 MNHEY, CDR2 SMNVEV (reference sequence). The CDR3 has 14 residues. Trimming cost V 5 bases and J 6 bases, with 14 bases left between them. CDR3: CASSRQPGSQPQHF. DNA for the CDR3: TGTGCCAGCAGTAGACAGCCGGGTAGTCAGCCCCAGCATTTT.

In DNA, the CDR3 is TGTGCCTGGAGTCCCATCTTGGCGGGGGCCGTCGCGGAGCAGTTCTTC. It specifies CAWSPILAGAVAEQFF. The chain combines TRBV30 with TRBJ2-1, with D tentatively TRBD2 (7 bases). This CDR3 spans 16 amino acids. V was cut by 2 bases and J by 10 bases, with 24 bases left in between. Germline lookup yields CDR1 GTSNPN and CDR2 SVGIG (reference sequence).

This sequence joins TRBV4-3 and TRBJ2-1, with 10 bases lining up with TRBD1. Trimming took 1 base from V and 5 from J; bases not matched to a gene: 5. This CDR3 is built from 16 residues. Germline V gives CDR1 LGHNA, CDR2 YSLEER. The CDR3 protein is CASSQGWDRGNNEQFF. CDR3 DNA sequence: TGCGCCAGCAGCCAAGGGTGGGACAGGGGTAACAATGAGCAGTTCTTC.

This chain connects TRBV7-2 to TRBJ2-7; D is perhaps TRBD1 (6 bases). From germline, CDR1 is SGHTA and CDR2 FQGNSA. The CDR3 is 12 amino acids. The V end lost 4 bases, the J end lost 3 bases, and 7 bases lay between the germline ends. The CDR3 bases are TGTGCCAGCAGCTCACAGGGCTACGAGCAGTACTTC. Its translation is CASSSQGYEQYF. Together with reference TRBV7-2 and TRBJ2-7, the CDR3 gives the full variable domain: GAGVSQSPSNKVTEKGKDVELRCDPISGHTALYWYRQSLGQGLEFLIYFQGNSAPDKSGLPSDRFSAERTGGSVSTLTIQRTQQEDSAVYLCASSSQGYEQYFGPGTRLTVT.

V is TRBV19 and J is TRBJ1-5; D not resolved. The CDR3 loop spans 12 amino acids. The V gene lost 8 bases and the J gene lost 4 bases, with 9 bases spanning the gap. Germline CDR1 and CDR2: LNHDA and SQIVND (reference sequence). In DNA, the CDR3 is TGTGCCAGTTCGGGGATAAATCAGCCCCAGCATTTT. This codes for CASSGINQPQHF.

The J gene is TRBJ2-2, the V gene TRBV11-3, with TRBD2 matching over 10 bases. This CDR3 region has 17 residues. J lost 5 bases, V lost 5 bases, and 11 bases had no gene match. Per the germline V gene, CDR1 is SGHNT and CDR2 is YENEEA. The CDR3 region has the DNA TGTGCCAGCAGCACGAACAGCGGGGGGGCGCGAACCGGGGAGCTGTTTTTT. Amino acids: CASSTNSGGARTGELFF.

The chain couples TRBV6-5 to TRBJ2-2; 7 bases are a match to TRBD2. Per the germline V gene, CDR1 is MNHEY and CDR2 is SVGAGI. Trimming removed 2 bases from V and 1 base from J; junction bases left unmatched: 4. This CDR3 has 16 residues. The CDR3 DNA reads as TGTGCCAGCAGTTACGGCCTAGCGGTGAACACCGGGGAGCTGTTTTTT. It yields the protein CASSYGLAVNTGELFF.

The chain uses TRBV7-9 and TRBJ2-1; D uncertain. This CDR3 is built from 12 residues. Deletions cut 1 base from V and 11 bases from J, with 9 bases between. Germline CDR1 SEHNR, CDR2 FQNEAQ (reference sequence). CDR3 loop: CASSLEARKQFF. In DNA form, the CDR3 reads TGTGCCAGCAGCTTAGAGGCTAGAAAGCAGTTCTTC.

The J gene is TRBJ1-3, the V gene TRBV9; D uncertain. This CDR3 spans 15 amino acids. Germline V gene data show CDR1 as SGDLS and CDR2 as YYNGEE. Trimming removed 0 bases from V and 0 bases from J, with 7 bases in between. The CDR3 protein is CASSVAVHSGNTIYF. DNA for the CDR3: TGTGCCAGCAGCGTAGCAGTACACTCTGGAAACACCATATATTTT.

J is TRBJ1-1 and V is TRBV6-6; D not certain. Looked up from germline, CDR1 is MNHNY and CDR2 is SVGAGI (reference sequence). Trimming removed 2 bases at V and 0 bases at J, with 7 bases between. The CDR3 loop spans 14 amino acids. The CDR3: CASSYAGMNTEAFF. CDR3 nucleotides: TGTGCCAGCAGTTACGCTGGCATGAACACTGAAGCTTTCTTT.

The chain uses TRBV7-8 and TRBJ2-2; 8 bases line up with TRBD1. The CDR3 sequence is 17 residues long. Germline-derived CDR1 and CDR2 are SGHVS and FQNEAQ. V was pared by 5 bases and J by 3 bases, with 11 bases of the junction left unmatched. This CDR3 reads CASSPETGTGDTGELFF. The CDR3 region has the DNA TGTGCCAGCAGCCCAGAAACCGGGACAGGTGACACCGGGGAGCTGTTTTTT.

This clone was observed a handful of times. The chain is built from TRBV5-1 and TRBJ2-5, with a tentative D call TRBD1 (5 bases). CDR1 and CDR2 from the germline V gene are SGHRS and YFSETQ. The CDR3 is 17 residues long. V was cut by 5 bases and J by 3 bases, with 23 bases left in between. CDR3 loop: CASSSGNTQPQKETQYF. The CDR3, as DNA: TGCGCCAGCAGTTCAGGGAACACCCAACCCCAAAAAGAGACCCAGTACTTC.

This chain links TRBV6-6 with TRBJ2-1; 7 bases map to TRBD1. CDR1 MNHNY and CDR2 SVGAGI come from the germline V gene (reference sequence). The CDR3 loop spans 16 amino acids. V was clipped by 2 bases and J by 5 bases; unmatched bases: 9. CDR3 loop: CASSYPRGRGHNEQFF. CDR3 coding DNA: TGTGCCAGCAGTTACCCTAGGGGGCGAGGGCACAATGAGCAGTTCTTC.

J is TRBJ1-5 and V is TRBV11-2; D might be TRBD1 (6 bases). V dropped 5 bases and J dropped 10 bases, with 24 bases sitting between them. CDR1 and CDR2 (germline): SGHAT, FQNNGV. The CDR3 sequence is 16 residues long. The CDR3 reads CASSPTGDGGLEPQHF. In DNA, the CDR3 is TGTGCCAGCAGCCCAACGGGAGACGGGGGGCTGGAACCCCAGCATTTT. Variable domain in full (rest from reference TRBV11-2 and TRBJ1-5): EAGVAQSPRYKIIEKRQSVAFWCNPISGHATLYWYQQILGQGPKLLIQFQNNGVVDDSQLPKDRFSAERLKGVDSTLKIQPAKLEDSAVYLCASSPTGDGGLEPQHFGDGTRLSIL.

J is TRBJ2-7 and V is TRBV7-6; TRBD2 agrees at 7 bases. The germline V gene has CDR1 SGHVS and CDR2 FNYEAQ. Trimming at V came to 1 base and at J to 2 bases, leaving 5 bases not matched to a gene. CDR3 length: 15 amino acids. In nucleotides, the CDR3 is TGTGCCAGCAGCTTAGGCGGGAGAGGGACCTACGAGCAGTACTTC. This sequence encodes CASSLGGRGTYEQYF.

This clone has a single count. The chain combines TRBV28 with TRBJ2-1, with 11 bases identical to TRBD2. V gave up 2 bases and J gave up 12 bases; unmatched junction bases: 6. CDR1 and CDR2 (germline): MDHEN, SYDVKM. This CDR3 spans 14 amino acids. The CDR3 nucleotides read TGTGCCAGCAGTTTACCAACTAGCGGGAGTTGGCAGTTCTTC. Its protein is CASSLPTSGSWQFF.

The chain employs TRBV19 and TRBJ2-6, with a possible D match to TRBD1 (5 bases). The CDR3 covers 18 residues. The V end lost 5 bases, the J end lost 0 bases, and 17 bases lay between the germline ends. Germline CDR1 reads LNHDA; CDR2 reads SQIVND (reference sequence). Here the CDR3 reads CASSPRADVRSGANVLTF. For the CDR3, the DNA is TGTGCCAGTAGTCCCAGGGCGGACGTCCGCTCTGGGGCCAACGTCCTGACTTTC.

This chain connects TRBV28 to TRBJ1-4, with D tentatively TRBD1 (5 bases). V lost 6 bases and J 0 bases, leaving 11 bases between the germline ends. There are 15 residues in the CDR3. Germline values: CDR1 MDHEN, CDR2 SYDVKM. CDR3 in DNA: TGTGCCAGCAGAGGCGGGGCCGCAACTAATGAAAAACTGTTTTTT. Translated: CASRGGAATNEKLFF.

This clone showed up just a few times. The rearrangement links TRBV19 to TRBJ1-1; D remains ambiguous. The V gene lost 1 base and the J gene lost 1 base, with 7 bases spanning the gap. The CDR3 consists of 14 residues. Germline V gives CDR1 LNHDA, CDR2 SQIVND (reference sequence). CDR3 region: CASSIATGNTEAFF. The CDR3 nucleotides are TGTGCCAGTAGTATAGCTACCGGGAACACTGAAGCTTTCTTT.

The chain links TRBV27 to TRBJ1-1; TRBD1 is a possible D gene (5 bases). Germline CDR1 MNHEY, CDR2 SMNVEV (reference sequence). CDR3 length: 14 residues. V was pared by 6 bases and J by 2 bases, with 13 bases between. CDR3 DNA: TGTGCCAGCAGAAGGGGCAGAGGCAACACTGAAGCTTTCTTT. Amino acid sequence: CASRRGRGNTEAFF.

The chain uses TRBV7-8 and TRBJ1-3; D perhaps matches TRBD1 (5 bases). The germline V and J ends were trimmed by 7 bases and 0 bases, with 16 bases remaining between them. Per germline, CDR1 SGHVS and CDR2 FQNEAQ. The CDR3 sequence is 16 residues long. CDR3 loop: CASTAGPAHSGNTIYF. In DNA form, the CDR3 reads TGTGCCAGCACCGCAGGGCCAGCGCACTCTGGAAACACCATATATTTT.

The CDR3 nucleotides read TGTGCCTGGGGCCGAGGGACTGTCGGATCCCTCCACTTT. Amino acid sequence: CAWGRGTVGSLHF. The chain links TRBV30 to TRBJ1-6, with a possible D match to TRBD1 (5 bases). CDR3 length equals 13 residues. V was pared by 5 bases and J by 14 bases, with 19 bases between. The germline V gene has CDR1 GTSNPN and CDR2 SVGIG (reference sequence). Looking up the rest from reference TRBV30 and TRBJ1-6 gives the full variable domain: SQTIHQWPATLVQPVGSPLSLECTVEGTSNPNLYWYRQAAGRGLQLLFYSVGIGQISSEVPQNLSASRPQDRQFILSSKKLLLSDSGFYLCAWGRGTVGSLHFGNGTRLTVT.

The chain recombines TRBV7-2 with TRBJ1-2; a possible D gene is TRBD1 (5 bases). This CDR3 is built from 15 residues. Per germline, CDR1 SGHTA and CDR2 FQGNSA. V shed 1 base and J shed 1 base, with 10 bases lying between them. CDR3 coding DNA: TGTGCCAGCAGCTTAGGGCGACAGAGTAACTATGGCTACACCTTC. The encoded protein is CASSLGRQSNYGYTF.

The chain recombines TRBV30 with TRBJ2-7; tentatively, D is TRBD1 (5 bases). Germline CDR1 GTSNPN, CDR2 SVGIG (reference sequence). This CDR3 region has 15 residues. V was trimmed by 0 bases and J by 3 bases, leaving 15 bases between them. The CDR3 region is CAWSVIDSRYYEQYF. The CDR3 nucleotides read TGTGCCTGGAGTGTAATCGACAGTAGGTACTACGAGCAGTACTTC. The full variable domain, rest sourced from reference TRBV30 and TRBJ2-7, is SQTIHQWPATLVQPVGSPLSLECTVEGTSNPNLYWYRQAAGRGLQLLFYSVGIGQISSEVPQNLSASRPQDRQFILSSKKLLLSDSGFYLCAWSVIDSRYYEQYFGPGTRLTVT.